The clone carrying this T cell receptor (beta chain) was seen a handful of times. Germline loops: CDR1 MNHEY, CDR2 SVGAGI. The CDR3 is 14 amino acids. The V gene lost 10 bases and the J gene lost 8 bases, with 20 bases spanning the gap. These data come from a study of blood T cell repertoires in COVID-19. Study in general: T cells, B-cell-depleted T cells, or PBMCs supplied cDNA or gDNA.

Measured with immunoSEQ multiplex PCR; TCRdb has only the in-frame clones, and not every one. The table has tens of thousands of clones, about 89% seen once. The sequencing input was peripheral blood. The clonotype comes from an older woman with acute or convalescent COVID-19. The rearrangement links TRBV6-5 to TRBJ1-4; weak D call: TRBD1 (6 bases). The CDR3 sequence: CATFYGTTLEKLFF. CDR3 nucleotides: TGTGCCACCTTTTACGGGACAACCTTGGAAAAACTGTTTTTT.